One and the same sample provided the 11 T cell receptor beta chains below, sequenced in a study of CD8+ T cells in alopecia areata. RNA extraction and reverse transcription yielded cDNA as sequencing template. Profiling relied on immunoSEQ multiplex PCR, and the TCRdb table lists in-frame clones only, not all of them. The table has some 170,000 clones, roughly 58% seen once; the top ten hold approximately 16%. Documented treatment: oral pan-JAK inhibitor, 5-10 mg twice daily. The sample here was CD4+ T cells sorted from blood, taken at roughly week 58, from a patient treated with tofacitinib. Source of these receptors: a human donor with alopecia areata.

This clone was observed a single time. This chain links TRBV4-1 with TRBJ1-4; no firm D call. Trimming pared 5 bases from V and 0 bases from J, leaving 7 bases between. This CDR3 has 14 residues. CDR1 is MGHRA, CDR2 YSYEKL, per germline. The chain's CDR3 is CASSESATNEKLFF. CDR3 nucleotides: TGCGCCAGCAGCGAGAGCGCAACTAATGAAAAACTGTTTTTT.

This clone showed up just a few times. The chain combines TRBV5-6 with TRBJ1-1; perhaps TRBD1 as D (6 bases). This CDR3 is 14 amino acids long. Trimming left V 4 bases short and J 6 bases short, with 16 bases between. Looked up from germline, CDR1 is SGHDT and CDR2 is YYEEEE. Written as DNA, the CDR3 is TGTGCCAGCAGCCGCTGGGGGCTTGGGGCTGAAGCTTTCTTT. This sequence encodes CASSRWGLGAEAFF.

V usage is TRBV5-1 and J usage is TRBJ2-5, with D perhaps matching TRBD1 (5 bases). Germline CDR1 is SGHRS and CDR2 is YFSETQ. The CDR3 has 13 residues. The V end lost 5 bases, the J end lost 2 bases, and 10 bases lay between the germline ends. The CDR3 bases are TGCGCCAGCAGAAAGACAGAACAAGAGACCCAGTACTTC. Translated: CASRKTEQETQYF.

The J gene is TRBJ1-5, the V gene TRBV4-2, with D possibly matching TRBD1 (5 bases). The CDR3 is 16 amino acids. Germline assignment: CDR1 LGHNA and CDR2 YNFKEQ. Trimming cost V 0 bases and J 6 bases, with 15 bases left between them. The CDR3, as DNA: TGTGCCAGCAGCCAAGAGAAGAAGGGGCAGGGTCAGCCCCAGCATTTT. Translating it yields CASSQEKKGQGQPQHF.

This chain links TRBV2 with TRBJ2-1, with 7 bases lining up with TRBD2. Germline values: CDR1 SNHLY, CDR2 FYNNEI. V shed 5 bases, J shed 0 bases, and the junction held 4 bases outside the gene matches. The CDR3 loop spans 15 amino acids. CDR3 amino acids: CASSPSGSSYNEQFF. The CDR3, as DNA: TGTGCCAGCAGTCCTAGCGGTTCCTCCTACAATGAGCAGTTCTTC.

Worth noting for this clone: At one boundary the junction diverges from the germline segment, which might be a read error. This rearrangement joins TRBV15 to TRBJ1-6; D is uncertain. CDR1 LNHNV and CDR2 YYDKDF come from the germline V gene (reference sequence). The CDR3 contains 15 residues. CDR3 sequence (DNA): TGTGCCACCAGCAGAGAATCGGGGTATAGTTCACCCCTCCACTTT. It specifies CATSRESGYSSPLHF.

The J gene is TRBJ2-3, the V gene TRBV7-8; 8 bases map to TRBD1. J gave up 1 base and V 2 bases, and 11 bases lay outside the gene matches. This CDR3 spans 18 amino acids. In germline, CDR1 is SGHVS, CDR2 FQNEAQ. The CDR3 DNA follows: TGTGCCAGCAGCTTACGGGACAGGAACCCCCTCGGCACAGATACGCAGTATTTT. Translated: CASSLRDRNPLGTDTQYF.

The chain carries TRBV4-1 and TRBJ1-4; D unresolved. From germline, CDR1 is MGHRA and CDR2 YSYEKL. The ends were cut back, 0 bases at V and 7 bases at J, with 9 bases in the middle. The CDR3 covers 14 residues. The CDR3 bases are TGCGCCAGCAGCCAAGATGGAATTACTGAAAAACTGTTTTTT. Its protein product is CASSQDGITEKLFF.

The chain uses TRBV15 and TRBJ2-5; 9 nucleotides line up with TRBD1. CDR1 is LNHNV, CDR2 YYDKDF, per germline (reference sequence). V was pared by 1 base and J by 5 bases, with 5 bases of the junction left unmatched. The CDR3 is 15 residues long. CDR3 region: CATSRAPGTGETQYF. The DNA of the CDR3 is TGTGCCACCAGCAGAGCCCCCGGGACAGGGGAGACCCAGTACTTC.

This clone was observed a few times. Written as DNA, the CDR3 is TGCAGCGTTGACGAAGAGACCCAGTACTTC. Its protein product is CSVDEETQYF. V is TRBV29-1 and J is TRBJ2-5; D remains unclear. The CDR3 contains 10 residues. V was clipped by 3 bases and J by 3 bases, with 2 bases between them. Per the germline V gene, CDR1 is SQVTM and CDR2 is ANQGSEA.

V usage is TRBV10-3 and J usage is TRBJ1-2; D not certain. The germline CDR1 and CDR2 sequences are ENHRY and SYGVKD. The CDR3 is 14 amino acids. Trimming took off 3 bases at V and 4 bases at J, with 12 bases between the two ends. The CDR3 here is CAISDMSTAYGYTF. As DNA, the CDR3 is TGTGCCATCAGTGATATGAGCACCGCCTATGGCTACACCTTC.